This T cell receptor beta chain was identified in a study of cytomegalovirus exposure and HLA in healthy donors listed by TCRdb under 2017. Background on the whole study: An earlier analysis of several hundred of the donors reported 250 to 300 Gb of sequence data and roughly 110 million unique TCR beta sequences from some 180 million T cells. Around 300 gigabases of sequencing data and 78 million or so unique TCR sequences were included in an early release covering about 700 HLA-typed donors. The genetic ancestry cluster associated with self-reported Caucasian donors included roughly 84% of the 398 genotyped donors. The aim of the study was to test whether cataloging public T cell receptors could identify signatures of past pathogen exposure. The study used immunosequencing to profile the T cell repertoires of 666 subjects and linked those repertoires to cytomegalovirus serostatus. A separate validation cohort of roughly 130 different subjects was used in addition to the 666-subject first cohort. The study combined high-throughput TCR immunosequencing, statistical association of individual TCRs with disease status, and machine learning to predict cytomegalovirus infection status. A later analysis re-analyzed previously published TCR beta repertoires from hundreds of donors and added high-resolution HLA genotyping to study TCR occurrence patterns. In the later analysis, no new phenotypic data were used to find candidate immune exposures; instead, reliance was placed on TCR beta sequences and their occurrence across donors. An earlier analysis of 500 to 650 of the donors applied high-throughput TCR beta sequencing to assess whether each TCR beta V gene segment acted as functional or pseudogenic. Donor age, sex, ethnicity and CMV serostatus were collected together with the repertoire data. In a later genetic analysis, genome-wide SNP genotypes for about three fifths of the roughly 670 donors were used, and that subset was treated as a discovery cohort. Every repertoire in the discovery cohort had been generated on one and the same sequencing platform. HLA typing covered class I and class II loci at four-digit resolution. The number of donors typed differed by locus, with 629-630 for A, B, C, DRB1 and DQB1, roughly 520 for DQA1, approximately 580 for DPA1, and 472 for DPB1. Roughly 5 DR-DQ haplotypes were handled as single units for association and clustering, since linkage in the cohort was strong. Across roughly 420 genotyped donors of the cohort, an average of approximately 240,000 unique TCR beta nucleotide sequences per donor were sequenced, and roughly 20% of those sequences were non-productive. On the study overall, not on this receptor specifically: According to a later genetic analysis, donors in an Asian-associated ancestry cluster had fewer N-insertions in productive TCRs than the approximately 670-donor mean. A later analysis found that HLA-associated TCR beta chains were more clonally expanded and had lower generation probabilities than equally common non-associated chains. The earlier analysis of about 600 of the donors excluded 15 to 20 rarely observed V segments, including chromosome 9 orphons, because counts were too low. Broadly in line with IMGT annotations, most TCR beta V segments showed up in productive rearrangements about 87% or about 30% of the time in an earlier analysis of a few hundred of the donors. The cohort was sequenced for TCR beta chains only, and without alpha or paired-chain data the features that could be detected were limited. Because HLA typing was unavailable for some donors at each locus, only the typed subset was used in association tests. Assigning TCR associations to individual alleles was difficult when HLA alleles, especially DR and DQ, strongly co-occurred. Most TCR sequences were observed very rarely across donors, whereas some public TCRs were present in many individuals. In a later analysis, around 17,000 TCR beta sequences were associated with specific HLA alleles at a false discovery rate of 0.05. A further reported finding was that TCR beta sequences accurately predicted the HLA-A and HLA-B alleles for most subjects in the first cohort. It was suggested by the authors that the approach could potentially be generalized to other disease states and immunological phenotypes. Linkage disequilibrium might explain the correlated functional status among segregating V segments, but an unknown experimental factor could not be excluded. A group of highly shared sequence variants was considered likely to be a technical artifact of the sequencing pipeline. Several of the top co-occurrence clusters appeared to be linked to parvovirus B19, influenza, CMV and Epstein-Barr virus, according to a later analysis. A later analysis found that TCR association rates varied across HLA loci, with DRB1 alleles showing the most associated TCRs and HLA-C alleles the fewest. In a later analysis, most CMV-associated TCR beta chains were found to appear HLA-restricted, with HLA associations seemingly driven largely by CMV exposure. The classifier was reported to diagnose cytomegalovirus status with high specificity and sensitivity in both the original and validation cohorts. Presence/absence analyses assumed roughly uniform sequencing depth across donors, an assumption that may not hold. Immune exposure information for the cohort was limited to CMV serostatus. In vitro tests confirmed that three of the cytomegalovirus-associated TCR beta chains recognize cytomegalovirus antigens. An association between a missense DCLRE1C variant and V-gene and J-gene trimming of TCR beta chains was found in a later genetic analysis and replicated in an independent cohort. The study gave a list of 150 to 200 TCR beta chains associated with cytomegalovirus.

The cohort was made up of 500 to 800 healthy bone marrow donors. Cohort members were all nominally healthy when sampled, although unrecorded immune exposures were likely present. The donor tested CMV seropositive, placing the donor among the roughly 270 seropositive members of the cohort. A peripheral blood sample was collected from each donor, and TCR beta sequencing was performed on peripheral blood mononuclear cells. The Qiagen DNeasy Blood Extraction Kit was used to extract genomic DNA from the blood cell samples. This clone was found once. Its antigen target is currently unknown. No much larger clone is present one base from it, and per-base qualities are unavailable. The library came from the immunoSEQ multiplex PCR assay. The multiplex PCR relied on a mix of 60 forward primers for TCR Vbeta segments and 13 reverse primers for TCR Jbeta segments. Amplification of the CDR3 region of rearranged TCR beta genes was performed with a multiplex PCR assay on genomic DNA. The Illumina HiSeq System was used to sequence the amplified TCR beta libraries as 87-base-pair reads. The authors' pipeline ran thus. In a later analysis, some 80 million unique TCR beta chains were counted across the 500 to 850 repertoires, and around 10 million of these chains were shared by at least two donors. Raw reads were error-corrected and collapsed into unique sequences by a nearest-neighbor algorithm in which closely related sequences were merged to remove PCR and sequencing errors. V, D and J gene segments were assigned by aligning CDR3 sequences to IMGT reference sequences. For a sequence to be retained, a match of at least six nucleotides to both a V gene segment and a J gene segment was required. Rearrangements were classified as productive when the CDR3 lacked stop codons and remained in frame with V and J, and all other rearrangements were classified as non-productive. CDR3 was defined by IMGT convention, running from the second conserved V-encoded cysteine to the conserved J-encoded phenylalanine. The earlier analysis of about 610 of the donors excluded sequences that lacked an unambiguous match to a single V gene segment. In an earlier analysis of 587 of the donors, a V segment was called functional when productive rearrangements were above 56.7%, and segregating when the standard deviation between donors exceeded 5%. A statistical classification framework was developed to diagnose cytomegalovirus status using the catalog of TCR beta chain sequences. In a later analysis, V and J genes were assigned by comparing TCR nucleotide sequences against IMGT/GENE-DB human TR gene sequences. Using the TCRdist pipeline, a later analysis assigned CDR3 sequences along with most-parsimonious VDJ recombination scenarios. In a later analysis, each TCR beta chain was defined by its CDR3 amino acid sequence together with its V-gene family, and reads lacking a unique V-gene family were excluded. A later analysis removed nearly 600 highly shared, low-generation-probability nucleotide sequences to deal with suspected cross-contamination and a sequencing artifact. For each public chain, a later analysis derived a clonal expansion index from normalized ranks of inferred template counts within each repertoire. A later analysis computed generation probabilities with a VDJ recombination model fitted to out-of-frame rearrangements, and checked the results against IGoR. In a later analysis, hypergeometric tests were used to score TCR-TCR, TCR-HLA and TCR-CMV co-occurrence, with a repertoire-size bias correction applied to TCR pairs. To estimate false discovery rates, a later analysis permuted the HLA or CMV assignments 20 times. In a later analysis, co-occurring TCRs were grouped using DBSCAN, and TCRdist sequence similarity was added for clustering within HLA-allele-positive subsets. Repertoires with fewer than 30,000 or more than 120,000 public chains, plus five repertoires with anomalous nucleotide sharing, were excluded from co-occurrence clustering. TCRdb retrieved this table from immuneACCESS and kept in-frame rearrangements only. Not all clones are present; in checked studies, unresolved V genes account for under half, and no reason is known for the remainder. That table is the source of V, J and clone size, and D and trimming were worked out from the DNA. For this sample the table gives 150,000 to 200,000 clones, of which roughly 88% were detected only once. The ten top clones hold 0.95% to 1.5% of the sample.

This TCR came from a girl aged 2 to 10 in good health and CMV-seropositive. Sequenced sample: PBMCs.

The CDR3 is CAISGNLAESYNEQFF. The nucleotide sequence reads as follows: TGTGCCATCAGTGGCAATTTGGCGGAATCCTACAATGAGCAGTTCTTC. In this chain, TRBV10-3 is recombined with TRBJ2-1; no D segment can be confidently identified. The CDR3 numbers 16 residues from cysteine through phenylalanine. Only CDR3 DNA remains: 48 bases, in frame from the first base. The V and J ends are trimmed by 4 bases and 1 base, leaving 14 bases between them. Based on the germline V gene, the CDR1 and CDR2 sequences are ENHRY and SYGVKD.